The clone carrying this T cell receptor (beta chain) has only a few counts. Antigen unknown. The data belong to a study of T-cell memory formation after mild COVID-19. Findings of the study overall: Mainly in CM and EM were contracting CD4+ clones; CD8+ were in EMRA. Pre-infection memory contained some responding clones, which suggested that cross-reactive memory had joined.

V was clipped by 3 bases and J by 2 bases, with 18 bases between them. The germline CDR1 and CDR2 sequences are DFQATT and SNEGSKA (reference sequence). This CDR3 region has 16 residues. Employing constant-segment primers, 5'RACE generated TCR alpha and TCR beta cDNA libraries bearing sample barcodes and UMIs. From the 5' RACE reads, TCRdb called clonotypes with MiXCR, one entry per CDR3 protein. The table lists around 370,000 distinct CDR3 sequences, 21% of them singletons. The origin of this receptor is an adult woman who had mild COVID-19 (a few samples of this study predate the infection). Cell type and time point are not known. The specimen sequenced was PBMCs or a T cell subset sorted from them (not recorded which). The chain links TRBV20-1 to TRBJ2-3; tentatively, D is TRBD1 or TRBD2 (6 bases each). The CDR3 coding sequence is TGCAGTGCTAGGATGGGGGGCCACCCCTTCACAGATACGCAGTATTTT. Translating gives CSARMGGHPFTDTQYF.